This entry lists 19 T cell receptor beta chains sequenced from one sample in a study of blood T cells in healthy people across ages. Next came a second PCR, run for about 7 to 12 cycles, which used a sample-barcoded 5' primer along with a J-beta primer mix. TCRdb ran MiXCR on the 5' RACE reads and lists one entry per CDR3 protein. This sample carries about 800,000 distinct CDR3 sequences, around 25% of them seen once, and the ten largest clones take roughly 3.8%. These same records also appear under a second study, on T cells of mothers and their children.

Sequenced input: blood. The receptor source for this set is a boy aged 5-17 years in good health.

This clonotype showed up just a few times. The chain combines TRBV5-1 with TRBJ1-2; no firm D call. Trimming pared 4 bases from V and 6 bases from J, leaving 13 bases between. The germline CDR1 and CDR2 sequences are SGHRS and YFSETQ. CDR3 length: 13 residues. CDR3 residues: CASSSRRRDGYTF. The CDR3, as DNA: TGCGCCAGCAGCAGTAGAAGAAGGGATGGCTACACCTTC.

This clonotype was observed a few times. The chain employs TRBV29-1 and TRBJ2-3, with a tentative D call TRBD2 (5 bases). Per germline, CDR1 SQVTM and CDR2 ANQGSEA. Trimming removed 6 bases at V and 4 bases at J, with 14 bases between. This CDR3 contains 13 residues. CDR3 region: CSVRNGVADTQYF. CDR3 coding DNA: TGCAGCGTCCGCAACGGGGTAGCAGATACGCAGTATTTT.

V and J are TRBV29-1 and TRBJ1-2; no clear D gene. Germline loops: CDR1 SQVTM, CDR2 ANQGSEA. The length of the CDR3 is 11 residues. The V end was cut by 7 bases, the J end by 4 bases, with 10 bases between. The CDR3 loop reads CSGVGSYGYTF. The CDR3 region has the DNA TGCAGCGGGGTGGGGAGCTATGGCTACACCTTC. Combining the CDR3 with reference TRBV29-1 and TRBJ1-2 gives the whole variable domain SAVISQKPSRDICQRGTSLTIQCQVDSQVTMMFWYRQQPGQSLTLIATANQGSEATYESGFVIDKFPISRPNLTFSTLTVSNMSPEDSSIYLCSGVGSYGYTFGSGTRLTVV.

This clonotype was seen a handful of times. This sequence joins TRBV4-1 and TRBJ2-2; 7 bases match TRBD1. The CDR3 sequence is 16 residues long. Looked up from germline, CDR1 is MGHRA and CDR2 is YSYEKL. The ends lost 1 base at V and 0 bases at J; junction bases unmatched: 2. The CDR3 DNA reads as TGCGCCAGCAGCCAAGGACAGGGATCGAACACCGGGGAGCTGTTTTTT. This gives the protein CASSQGQGSNTGELFF.

The gene calls are TRBV20-1 and TRBJ2-7; possible D gene TRBD2, 5 bases. V lost 6 bases to trimming and J lost 5 bases, with 23 bases between them. CDR1 is DFQATT, CDR2 SNEGSKA, per germline (reference sequence). The CDR3 is 15 residues long. The CDR3 reads CSASVDTRFDHEQYF. The CDR3 DNA sequence: TGCAGTGCCTCCGTGGATACTAGATTCGACCACGAGCAGTACTTC.

This clonotype was picked up a small number of times. This may stem from a read error, because a much larger clone lies one nucleotide away. The CDR3 coding sequence is TGCAGTGCTAAACATCCACCTACGGGGCATCTCTCCTACGAGCAGTACTTC. Encoded protein: CSAKHPPTGHLSYEQYF. The chain employs TRBV20-1 and TRBJ2-7; D may correspond to TRBD1 or TRBD2 (5 bases each). There are 17 residues in the CDR3. In germline, CDR1 is DFQATT, CDR2 SNEGSKA (reference sequence). The germline V and J ends were trimmed by 4 bases and 0 bases, with 22 bases remaining between them.

This clonotype was seen once. The chain carries TRBV12-5 and TRBJ1-6; the D gene is possibly TRBD1 (5 bases). Trimming took 4 bases from V and 9 from J, leaving 16 bases between them. Germline lookup yields CDR1 LGHNT and CDR2 FRNRAP. The CDR3 length is 15 residues. The CDR3 nucleotides read TGTGCTAGTGGTTATCGTTCCAGGGTGGTTTCACCCCTCCACTTT. Protein: CASGYRSRVVSPLHF.

The chain links TRBV5-1 to TRBJ2-4; 10 positions match TRBD1. CDR3 length equals 14 residues. Germline values: CDR1 SGHRS, CDR2 YFSETQ. With V trimmed by 5 bases and J by 8 bases, 7 bases remained unmatched. Here the CDR3 DNA reads TGCGCCAGCAGAAGACAGGGGGCTGAGGACATTCAGTACTTC. Its translation is CASRRQGAEDIQYF.

This clonotype was picked up a small number of times. The V gene is TRBV7-8, the J gene TRBJ1-1; no definite D call. Trimming pared 5 bases from V and 1 base from J, leaving 17 bases between. This CDR3 spans 16 amino acids. Germline CDR1 reads SGHVS; CDR2 reads FQNEAQ. CDR3 loop: CASSIRALLTNTEAFF. CDR3 DNA sequence: TGTGCCAGCAGCATAAGGGCCCTCTTAACGAACACTGAAGCTTTCTTT.

The chain links TRBV12-3 or TRBV12-4 to TRBJ2-7, with 12 bases lining up with TRBD2. V lost 6 bases to trimming and J lost 4 bases; unmatched junction nucleotides: 4. CDR3 size: 14 residues. CDR3: CASRPSGGVYEQYF. In nucleotides, the CDR3 is TGTGCCAGCAGGCCTAGCGGGGGGGTGTACGAGCAGTACTTC.

This clonotype has more than one count but fewer than ten. The V and J genes are TRBV6-5 and TRBJ2-4, with TRBD1 as a possible D gene (6 bases). The CDR3 contains 15 residues. Germline V gives CDR1 MNHEY, CDR2 SVGAGI. Trimming cost V 6 bases and J 0 bases, with 12 bases left between them. For the CDR3, the DNA is TGTGCCAGCAGGACAGGACAGCTAGCCAAAAACATTCAGTACTTC. Its translation: CASRTGQLAKNIQYF.

This CDR3 is CASIGLATSTDTQYF. The CDR3 DNA reads as TGTGCCAGCATTGGTCTAGCGACTAGCACAGATACGCAGTATTTT. This chain joins TRBV7-2 and TRBJ2-3; D possibly corresponds to TRBD2 (6 bases). The CDR3 covers 15 residues. The ends were cut back, 7 bases at V and 0 bases at J, with 14 bases in the middle. CDR1 is SGHTA and CDR2 is FQGNSA in the germline V gene.

This clonotype has only a few counts. A read error may produce the germline difference seen at one junction end. The rearrangement links TRBV25-1 to TRBJ2-7; TRBD2 matches at 11 bases. CDR1 is MGHDK and CDR2 is SYGVNS in the germline V gene. The CDR3 sequence is 13 residues long. In DNA form, the CDR3 reads TGCGCCAGCAGGGTAGCGGGGGGGCGCGAGCAGTACTTC. Translating gives CASRVAGGREQYF.

This chain connects TRBV11-2 to TRBJ1-2; D remains ambiguous. The V gene lost 4 bases and the J gene lost 2 bases, with 23 bases spanning the gap. The germline V gene encodes CDR1 SGHAT and CDR2 FQNNGV. This CDR3 comprises 18 residues. The CDR3 sequence is CASSSLSPSSGPNYGYTF. CDR3 DNA sequence: TGTGCCAGCAGCTCCCTCAGTCCTTCCAGTGGACCCAACTATGGCTACACCTTC. Together with reference TRBV11-2 and TRBJ1-2, the CDR3 gives the full variable domain: EAGVAQSPRYKIIEKRQSVAFWCNPISGHATLYWYQQILGQGPKLLIQFQNNGVVDDSQLPKDRFSAERLKGVDSTLKIQPAKLEDSAVYLCASSSLSPSSGPNYGYTFGSGTRLTVV.

This clonotype was picked up a small number of times. The chain has TRBV7-9 and TRBJ2-5, with a possible D match to TRBD2 (5 bases). The V end was cut by 5 bases, the J end by 2 bases, with 24 bases between. CDR1 SEHNR and CDR2 FQNEAQ come from the germline V gene (reference sequence). The CDR3 totals 18 residues. In DNA, the CDR3 is TGTGCCAGCAGCGCAACTAGTTGGGCCAGCAGACTTCAAGAGACCCAGTACTTC. Protein sequence: CASSATSWASRLQETQYF. The complete variable domain, with remaining parts taken from reference TRBV7-9 and TRBJ2-5, reads DTGVSQNPRHKITKRGQNVTFRCDPISEHNRLYWYRQTLGQGPEFLTYFQNEAQLEKSRLLSDRFSAERPKGSFSTLEIQRTEQGDSAMYLCASSATSWASRLQETQYFGPGTRLLVL.

This clonotype occurred a few times. The chain joins TRBV5-5 to TRBJ2-5, with 9 bases that match TRBD1. Germline V lookup: CDR1 SGHKS, CDR2 YYEKEE (reference sequence). Germline trimming cut 4 bases from V and 3 bases from J; bases unmatched to any gene: 7. The length of the CDR3 is 15 residues. CDR3 sequence (DNA): TGTGCCAGCAGCCCAGGGACAGGGTATAAAGAGACCCAGTACTTC. This gives the protein CASSPGTGYKETQYF.

This clonotype was seen a handful of times. V usage is TRBV12-3 or TRBV12-4 and J usage is TRBJ1-4; D perhaps matches TRBD1 (5 bases). The CDR3 is 13 residues long. V was cut by 6 bases and J by 7 bases, with 12 bases left in between. CDR3 in amino acids: CASRGTAREKLFF. CDR3 DNA sequence: TGTGCCAGCAGGGGGACGGCGCGTGAAAAACTGTTTTTT.

This clonotype appeared a few times. The rearrangement joins TRBV28 to TRBJ2-5; 7 positions agree with TRBD1. The CDR3 extends over 15 amino acids. Per germline, CDR1 MDHEN and CDR2 SYDVKM. V trimming: 3 bases; J trimming: 0 bases; junction bases outside the gene matches: 4. The CDR3 nucleotides are TGTGCCAGCAGTTTCGGCAGGGGGTACCAAGAGACCCAGTACTTC. It codes for CASSFGRGYQETQYF. Full variable domain (rest looked up from reference TRBV28 and TRBJ2-5): DVKVTQSSRYLVKRTGEKVFLECVQDMDHENMFWYRQDPGLGLRLIYFSYDVKMKEKGDIPEGYSVSREKKERFSLILESASTNQTSMYLCASSFGRGYQETQYFGPGTRLLVL.

In the case of this clonotype: At one boundary the junction diverges from the germline segment, which might be a read error. The rearrangement joins TRBV12-3 or TRBV12-4 to TRBJ2-7; 9 bases are a match to TRBD2. There are 15 residues in the CDR3. Here the CDR3 DNA reads TGTGCCAGCAGCAGGTCTAGCGGGAAAGACTACGAGCAGTATTTC. Protein: CASSRSSGKDYEQYF.